Listed below are T cell receptor beta chains from one sample, sequenced in a study of CD8+ T cells in alopecia areata. This table comes from immunoSEQ multiplex PCR, and its TCRdb copy is limited to in-frame clones, with some not included. The sample contains about 140,000 clones, roughly four fifths of which appear only once. The specimen comprised CD8+ T cells sorted from blood, sampled at week 4, from a patient treated with tofacitinib. These TCRs come from a human donor with alopecia areata. Each CDR3 is given with its conserved first and last residue. Each record gives: D gene, J gene, clone size, V gene, CDR3 DNA, CDR3 protein. A D gene is named only where the DNA matches it firmly. Rows may omit the clone size; those that give it use once, few, many or a size class.

>NA|TRBJ2-3|NA|TRBV27
TGTGCCAGCAGTTTACTGGGGTCAGATACGCAGTATTTT
CASSLLGSDTQYF
>NA|TRBJ1-6|NA|TRBV25-1
TGTGCCAGCGGCCGGGGGCACTCCTATAATTCACCCCTCCACTTT
CASGRGHSYNSPLHF
>TRBD2|TRBJ2-1|NA|TRBV7-2
TGTGCCAGCAGCTTAGCCAGCGGGGGGGTGAATGAGCAGTTCTTC
CASSLASGGVNEQFF
>TRBD1|TRBJ2-7|once|TRBV7-2
TGTGCCAGCAGCCCCGGGACAGGGAATGACGAGCAGTACTTC
CASSPGTGNDEQYF
>NA|TRBJ2-7|NA|TRBV7-9
TGTGCCAGCAGCTTAGGGGCAGGTAATACACCGGACCGTCTACAGTACTTC
CASSLGAGNTPDRLQYF
>NA|TRBJ2-1|once|TRBV7-9
TGTGCCAGCAGCTTAGCCTTTTCTATCCCCAGCAATGAGCAGTTCTTC
CASSLAFSIPSNEQFF
>NA|TRBJ2-5|NA|TRBV7-8
TGTGCCAGCAGCTTAGTTGAGACCCAGTACTTC
CASSLVETQYF
>NA|TRBJ2-7|NA|TRBV5-5
TGTGCCAGCAGCTTAGGGACGGGAAACTACGAGCAGTACTTC
CASSLGTGNYEQYF
>NA|TRBJ2-1|few|TRBV2
TGTGCCAGCAGTGCGGTCTACAATGAGCAGTTCTTC
CASSAVYNEQFF
>TRBD2|TRBJ2-7|NA|TRBV7-2
TGTGCCAGCAGCCGGACCGGGGGGACCTTCTACGAGCAGTACTTC
CASSRTGGTFYEQYF
>TRBD2|TRBJ2-3|NA|TRBV2
TGTGCCAGCACTCGAGCGGGGGGCTACACAGATACGCAGTATTTT
CASTRAGGYTDTQYF
>TRBD2|TRBJ2-1|NA|TRBV15
TGTGCCACCAGGGGGACTAGTGGCAACAATGAGCAGTTCTTC
CATRGTSGNNEQFF
>TRBD2|TRBJ2-3|few|TRBV9
TGTGCCAGCAGCCCCGGGGGACTAGCGCCTGACACAGATACGCAGTATTTT
CASSPGGLAPDTDTQYF
>NA|TRBJ2-2|NA|TRBV7-9
TGTGCCAGCAGCCCGTCGGGTGCGGGAAACACCGGGGAGCTGTTTTTT
CASSPSGAGNTGELFF
>NA|TRBJ1-2|NA|TRBV4-1
TGCGCCAGCAGCCAAGAAGGGGACGGTACCGCTTATGGCTACACCTTC
CASSQEGDGTAYGYTF
>NA|TRBJ2-7|NA|TRBV4-3
TGCGCCAGCAGCCCAGCGGCGAGCTCCTACGAGCAGTACTTC
CASSPAASSYEQYF
>NA|TRBJ2-5|NA|TRBV15
TGTGCCACCAGCAGAGGGCAAGCCCCCGCTGGGGAGACCCAGTACTTC
CATSRGQAPAGETQYF
>NA|TRBJ2-2|NA|TRBV10-3
TGTGCCATCAGCCGACGGCTCCCCGAAGCGACAGACACCGGGGAGCTGTTTTTT
CAISRRLPEATDTGELFF
>TRBD2|TRBJ2-7|NA|TRBV9
TGTGCCAGCAGCTCCGGACTAGTCAACGAGCAGTACTTC
CASSSGLVNEQYF
>NA|TRBJ2-7|NA|TRBV7-2
TGTGCCAGCAGCTTCGCTGGAGGGTGGGCCTACGAGCAGTACTTC
CASSFAGGWAYEQYF
>NA|TRBJ2-7|NA|TRBV27
TGTGCCAGCAGTTTAATGGGCGGCTACGAGCAGTACTTC
CASSLMGGYEQYF
>NA|TRBJ2-3|NA|TRBV7-9
TGTGCCAGCAGCCGGACCTCCTTTAGCACAGATACGCAGTATTTT
CASSRTSFSTDTQYF
>TRBD1|TRBJ2-4|NA|TRBV19
TGTGCCAGTCGGGACAGCCTCAAAAACATTCAGTACTTC
CASRDSLKNIQYF
>NA|TRBJ2-1|NA|TRBV7-9
TGTGCCAGCAGCCCCCCGGGGAGCTCCTACAATGAGCAGTTCTTC
CASSPPGSSYNEQFF
>NA|TRBJ1-1|once|TRBV11-2
TGTGCCAGCAGCTTAGATTGGGCCCCCCTGCATGAAGCTTTCTTT
CASSLDWAPLHEAFF
>TRBD1|TRBJ2-5|NA|TRBV15
TGTGCCACTGGCCCCCGGGACAGGATATCAAAAGAGACCCAGTACTTC
CATGPRDRISKETQYF
>NA|TRBJ2-7|NA|TRBV7-9
TGTGCCAGCAGCCCACCGGGGACCCCCTCCTACGAGCAGTACTTC
CASSPPGTPSYEQYF
>NA|TRBJ2-2|few|TRBV5-4
TGTGCCAGCAGCTTTCAGGGCACCGGGGAGCTGTTTTTT
CASSFQGTGELFF
>NA|TRBJ2-2|NA|TRBV7-9
TGTGCCAGCGGGAGAGCCGGGGAGCTGTTTTTT
CASGRAGELFF
>TRBD2|TRBJ2-5|NA|TRBV9
TGTGCCAGCAGCGTAGCTACACTAGCGGGTGGAGAGACCCAGTACTTC
CASSVATLAGGETQYF
>TRBD2|TRBJ2-1|NA|TRBV11-2
TGTGCCAGCAGCCACCCCGGGACTAGCGGGTTAGAGGTGTTCTTC
CASSHPGTSGLEVFF
>TRBD1|TRBJ2-1|NA|TRBV4-1
TGCGCCAGCAGCCAGGCCGGGACAGGGAAGGTGAATGAGCAGTTCTTC
CASSQAGTGKVNEQFF
>TRBD2|TRBJ2-7|NA|TRBV29-1
TGCAGCGTTGTTATAGCGGGGAAGTACGAGCAGTACTTC
CSVVIAGKYEQYF
>NA|TRBJ2-5|NA|TRBV4-1
TGCGCCAGCAGCCAAGAAGGCAGGGCCGAAGAGACCCAGTACTTC
CASSQEGRAEETQYF
>NA|TRBJ2-7|NA|TRBV27
TGTGCCAGCAGTGTATCGGGGCAGGGCGGACTAACCTCGGAGCAGTACTTC
CASSVSGQGGLTSEQYF
>TRBD1|TRBJ2-7|NA|TRBV4-3
TGCGCCAGCAGACAGGGACAGCTGAGCGTTTACGAGCAGTACTTC
CASRQGQLSVYEQYF
>NA|TRBJ1-1|NA|TRBV5-5
TGTGCCAGCAGCTTGTGGCAGGACCCGAACACTGAAGCTTTCTTT
CASSLWQDPNTEAFF
>NA|TRBJ1-6|NA|TRBV19
TGTGCCAGTAGTCTTTGGGACGGTATCCCCCTCCACTTT
CASSLWDGIPLHF
>TRBD1|TRBJ2-7|NA|TRBV6-5
TGTGCCAGCAGTTCCACCGGGACAGGAGACTTCTACGAGCAGTACTTC
CASSSTGTGDFYEQYF
>TRBD1|TRBJ2-7|NA|TRBV4-2
TGTGCCAGCAGCCAGGAAGGACAGGGGGCTTCCTACGAGCAGTACTTC
CASSQEGQGASYEQYF
>NA|TRBJ1-2|NA|TRBV27
TGTGCCAGCAGTTTATCGGCGGGTACTAACTATGGCTACACCTTC
CASSLSAGTNYGYTF
>NA|TRBJ2-6|NA|TRBV7-8
TGTGCCAGCAGCTTAATAAGGGGCCGAGAACCCTTGTCTGGGGCCAACGTCCTGACTTTC
CASSLIRGREPLSGANVLTF
>NA|TRBJ2-7|NA|TRBV6-5
TGTGCCAGCAGTTACTCGAGGGACCTTTTATACGAGCAGTACTTC
CASSYSRDLLYEQYF
>TRBD2|TRBJ2-3|NA|TRBV2
TGTGCCAGCAGTTACGGGACTAGCGGGCCTGGAGATACGCAGTATTTT
CASSYGTSGPGDTQYF
>NA|TRBJ1-1|NA|TRBV7-2
TGTGCCAGCAGCTACGGGAACACTGAAGCTTTCTTT
CASSYGNTEAFF
>NA|TRBJ2-7|once|TRBV30
TGTGCCTGGAGTGTATTCGGGGGTTACGAGCAGTACTTC
CAWSVFGGYEQYF
>NA|TRBJ2-2|NA|TRBV5-5
TGTGCCAGCACAAAAAACCAGGACTCACACACCGGGGAGCTGTTTTTT
CASTKNQDSHTGELFF
>NA|TRBJ1-1|few|TRBV19
TGTGCCAGTAGGCGGTCCATGAACACTGAAGCTTTCTTT
CASRRSMNTEAFF